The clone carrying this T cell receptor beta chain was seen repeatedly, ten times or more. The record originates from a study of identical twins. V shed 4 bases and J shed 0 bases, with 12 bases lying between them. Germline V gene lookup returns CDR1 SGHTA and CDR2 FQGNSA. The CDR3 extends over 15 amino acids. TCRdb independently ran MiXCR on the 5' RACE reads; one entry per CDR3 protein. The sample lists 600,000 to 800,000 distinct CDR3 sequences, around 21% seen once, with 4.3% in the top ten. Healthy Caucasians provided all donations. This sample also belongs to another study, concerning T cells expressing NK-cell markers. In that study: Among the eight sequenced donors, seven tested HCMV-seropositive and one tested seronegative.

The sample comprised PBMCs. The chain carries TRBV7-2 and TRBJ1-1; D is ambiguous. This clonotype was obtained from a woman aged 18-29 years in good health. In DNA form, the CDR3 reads TGTGCCAGCAGCTCTGGGTGGGGTATGAACACTGAAGCTTTCTTT. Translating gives CASSSGWGMNTEAFF. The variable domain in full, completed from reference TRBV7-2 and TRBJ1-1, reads GAGVSQSPSNKVTEKGKDVELRCDPISGHTALYWYRQSLGQGLEFLIYFQGNSAPDKSGLPSDRFSAERTGGSVSTLTIQRTQQEDSAVYLCASSSGWGMNTEAFFGQGTRLTVV.